This entry lists 18 T cell receptor beta chains sequenced from one sample in a study of OX40 agonist ivuxolimab in advanced cancers. The repertoire was sequenced with immunoSEQ multiplex PCR; TCRdb's copy has only in-frame clones and lacks some. The sample yields 70,000 to 95,000 clones, approximately 90% seen once. The sample here was CD4+ or CD8+ T cells sorted from blood, taken in a trial of the OX40 agonist ivuxolimab. The receptors were gathered from an adult with an advanced solid tumor such as melanoma, head and neck, liver or kidney cancer.

This rearrangement joins TRBV7-9 to TRBJ2-3; 7 nucleotides agree with TRBD2. V was pared by 8 bases and J by 4 bases, with 12 bases of the junction left unmatched. CDR3 length: 15 residues. CDR1 SEHNR and CDR2 FQNEAQ come from the germline V gene (reference sequence). The CDR3 coding sequence is TGTGCCAGCCTCGAGCGCGGGGCGGGAGCAGATACGCAGTATTTT. This encodes CASLERGAGADTQYF.

This chain joins TRBV28 and TRBJ2-5, with 10 bases matching TRBD1. CDR1 MDHEN and CDR2 SYDVKM come from the germline V gene. The CDR3 extends over 18 amino acids. V gave up 3 bases and J gave up 5 bases; unmatched junction bases: 15. CDR3 sequence (DNA): TGTGCCAGCAGTTTCCCTCCTGGACAGGGGGTCGGGATGGAGACCCAGTACTTC. This sequence encodes CASSFPPGQGVGMETQYF.

CDR3 sequence: CASSFTLAGTYEQYF. The CDR3 DNA sequence: TGCGCCAGCAGCTTTACCCTAGCGGGAACTTACGAGCAGTACTTC. The genes are TRBV5-1 and TRBJ2-7; 9 nucleotides agree with TRBD2. CDR1 is SGHRS and CDR2 is YFSETQ in the germline V gene. This CDR3 has 15 amino acids. The J segment lost 4 bases and the V segment lost 2 bases, leaving 7 bases of the junction unmatched. Full variable domain (outside the CDR3, taken from reference TRBV5-1 and TRBJ2-7): KAGVTQTPRYLIKTRGQQVTLSCSPISGHRSVSWYQQTPGQGLQFLFEYFSETQRNKGNFPGRFSGRQFSNSRSEMNVSTLELGDSALYLCASSFTLAGTYEQYFGPGTRLTVT.

The chain combines TRBV19 with TRBJ2-3, with TRBD2 matching 10 bases. This CDR3 has 16 residues. The V and J ends lost 3 bases and 2 bases, in that order; junction bases with no gene match: 5. Germline V lookup: CDR1 LNHDA, CDR2 SQIVND (reference sequence). The CDR3 protein is CASSMRSGRVTDTQYF. CDR3 bases: TGTGCCAGTAGTATGCGGAGCGGGAGGGTCACAGATACGCAGTATTTT.

The J gene is TRBJ1-5, the V gene TRBV27; D unresolved. This CDR3 is built from 14 residues. Between the trimmed V and J ends, which lost 2 bases and 6 bases, there was a span of 11 bases. Per the germline V gene, CDR1 is MNHEY and CDR2 is SMNVEV (reference sequence). The CDR3 region is CASSLTGVGQPQHF. CDR3 nucleotide sequence: TGTGCCAGCAGTTTAACCGGTGTCGGTCAGCCCCAGCATTTT.

In the case of this clone: Other DNA sequences in the same sample also yield this CDR3. The chain carries TRBV5-1 and TRBJ1-4; 9 nucleotides line up with TRBD1. Trimming took 5 bases from V and 2 from J; bases not matched to a gene: 16. In germline, CDR1 is SGHRS, CDR2 YFSETQ. The CDR3 has 19 amino acids. The CDR3 spells CASSTLPQQGAGTNEKLFF. The CDR3 DNA reads as TGCGCCAGCAGTACGTTGCCCCAACAGGGGGCTGGGACTAATGAAAAACTGTTTTTT.

V gene TRBV19 combines with J gene TRBJ2-3, with 12 nucleotides matching TRBD2. Germline V gene lookup returns CDR1 LNHDA and CDR2 SQIVND (reference sequence). V trimming: 9 bases; J trimming: 4 bases; junction bases outside the gene matches: 14. The CDR3 is 17 residues long. For the CDR3, the DNA is TGTGCCAGCAGACGGACTAGCGGGACCTGGAGGGCAGATACGCAGTATTTT. This encodes CASRRTSGTWRADTQYF.

The chain links TRBV7-6 to TRBJ2-7; a weak D match, TRBD2 (6 bases). Germline lookup yields CDR1 SGHVS and CDR2 FNYEAQ. Between the trimmed V and J ends, which lost 6 bases and 1 base, there was a span of 13 bases. This CDR3 has 14 amino acids. In DNA form, the CDR3 reads TGTGCCAGCAGACTCCCGGGAGAGTCCTACGAGCAGTACTTC. Translation gives CASRLPGESYEQYF.

This chain links TRBV5-4 with TRBJ1-1, with TRBD1 as a possible D gene (5 bases). The germline V gene has CDR1 SGHNT and CDR2 YYREEE (reference sequence). The CDR3 runs 17 residues. V lost 3 bases, J lost 6 bases, and 24 bases lay in between. CDR3 region: CASSSGTGGTPLSEAFF. Here the CDR3 DNA reads TGTGCCAGCAGCTCCGGGACGGGTGGAACCCCACTCTCTGAAGCTTTCTTT.

The chain uses TRBV18 and TRBJ2-2; D may be TRBD1 (5 bases). Germline V gene sequence: CDR1 KGHSH, CDR2 LQKENI. Trimming removed 2 bases at V and 4 bases at J, with 11 bases between. The CDR3 length is 15 residues. The CDR3 DNA sequence: TGTGCCAGCTCACCATACGCAGGGATCACCGGGGAGCTGTTTTTT. Its translation is CASSPYAGITGELFF. The whole variable domain, remainder taken from reference TRBV18 and TRBJ2-2, is NAGVMQNPRHLVRRRGQEARLRCSPMKGHSHVYWYRQLPEEGLKFMVYLQKENIIDESGMPKERFSAEFPKEGPSILRIQQVVRGDSAAYFCASSPYAGITGELFFGEGSRLTVL.

The rearrangement joins TRBV6-5 to TRBJ2-3; no definite D call. The CDR3 runs to 11 residues. CDR1 is MNHEY and CDR2 is SVGAGI in the germline V gene. Trimming removed 5 bases from V and 4 bases from J, with 4 bases in between. The CDR3, as DNA: TGTGCCAGCAGTGTGGCAGATACGCAGTATTTT. Translated: CASSVADTQYF.

The V gene is TRBV15, the J gene TRBJ2-5, with TRBD1 matching over 8 bases. The CDR3 runs to 14 residues. From germline, CDR1 is LNHNV and CDR2 YYDKDF (reference sequence). The V and J ends lost 0 bases and 4 bases, in that order; junction bases with no gene match: 1. This chain's CDR3 is CATSRDQGAETQYF. CDR3 coding DNA: TGTGCCACCAGCAGAGATCAGGGGGCAGAGACCCAGTACTTC.

The chain carries TRBV5-1 and TRBJ2-7, with no clear D. CDR1 is SGHRS and CDR2 is YFSETQ in the germline V gene. The germline V and J ends were trimmed by 3 bases and 2 bases, with 15 bases remaining between them. The CDR3 spans 15 residues. This CDR3 reads CASSSEGVPPYEQYF. The DNA for the CDR3 is TGCGCCAGCAGCTCCGAAGGTGTGCCTCCCTACGAGCAGTACTTC.

V usage is TRBV18 and J usage is TRBJ2-3; no definite D call. The germline V gene has CDR1 KGHSH and CDR2 LQKENI. The CDR3 sequence is 14 residues long. V was clipped by 1 base and J by 0 bases, with 5 bases between them. DNA of the CDR3: TGTGCCAGCTCACCACGAAGCAGCACAGATACGCAGTATTTT. Its protein product is CASSPRSSTDTQYF.

This chain uses TRBV30 with TRBJ1-5, with D unresolved. V lost 2 bases and J 7 bases, leaving 12 bases between the germline ends. Germline V gene lookup returns CDR1 GTSNPN and CDR2 SVGIG (reference sequence). This CDR3 contains 13 residues. CDR3 nucleotide sequence: TGTGCCTGGAGTTTCAACGTCGAGCAGCCCCAGCATTTT. It encodes CAWSFNVEQPQHF.

The rearrangement joins TRBV30 to TRBJ1-2, with a weak D call TRBD1 (5 bases). There are 12 residues in the CDR3. Trimming shortened V by 7 bases and J by 4 bases, and 13 bases separated the two germline ends. Looked up from germline, CDR1 is GTSNPN and CDR2 is SVGIG (reference sequence). Written as DNA, the CDR3 is TGTGCCTCGAAGGGGCAGGGCTATGGCTACACCTTC. Translating gives CASKGQGYGYTF. The whole variable domain, filled in from reference TRBV30 and TRBJ1-2, reads SQTIHQWPATLVQPVGSPLSLECTVEGTSNPNLYWYRQAAGRGLQLLFYSVGIGQISSEVPQNLSASRPQDRQFILSSKKLLLSDSGFYLCASKGQGYGYTFGSGTRLTVV.

The V gene is TRBV7-2, the J gene TRBJ1-3; perhaps TRBD1 as D (6 bases). Per germline, CDR1 SGHTA and CDR2 FQGNSA. This CDR3 comprises 14 residues. V lost 6 bases, J lost 2 bases, and 11 bases lay in between. CDR3 sequence: CASRPGAAGNTIYF. The DNA of the CDR3 is TGTGCCAGCAGGCCAGGGGCAGCTGGAAACACCATATATTTT.

The J gene is TRBJ2-6, the V gene TRBV7-9; D is unresolved. CDR1 and CDR2 (germline): SEHNR, FQNEAQ (reference sequence). V gave up 7 bases and J gave up 4 bases, with 5 bases separating them. CDR3 size: 12 residues. In DNA form, the CDR3 reads TGTGCCAGCACCGCGGGGGCCAACGTCCTGACTTTC. Translation: CASTAGANVLTF.